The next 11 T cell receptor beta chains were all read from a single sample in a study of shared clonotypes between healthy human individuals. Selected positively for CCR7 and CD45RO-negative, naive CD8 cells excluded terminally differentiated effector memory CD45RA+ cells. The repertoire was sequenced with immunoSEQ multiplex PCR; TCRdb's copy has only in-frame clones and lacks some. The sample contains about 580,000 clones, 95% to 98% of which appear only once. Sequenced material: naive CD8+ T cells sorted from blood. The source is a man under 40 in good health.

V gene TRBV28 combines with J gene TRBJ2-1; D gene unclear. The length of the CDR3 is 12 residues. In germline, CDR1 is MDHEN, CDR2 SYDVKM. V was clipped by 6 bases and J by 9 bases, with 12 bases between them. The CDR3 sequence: CASSSILVEQFF. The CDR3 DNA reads TGTGCCAGCAGCTCGATTCTGGTTGAGCAGTTCTTC.

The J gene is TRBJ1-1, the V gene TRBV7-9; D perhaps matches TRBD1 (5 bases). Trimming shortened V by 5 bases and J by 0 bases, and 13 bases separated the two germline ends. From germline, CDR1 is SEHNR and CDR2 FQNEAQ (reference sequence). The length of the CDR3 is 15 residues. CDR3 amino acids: CASSADSNMNTEAFF. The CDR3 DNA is TGTGCCAGCAGCGCCGACAGCAACATGAACACTGAAGCTTTCTTT.

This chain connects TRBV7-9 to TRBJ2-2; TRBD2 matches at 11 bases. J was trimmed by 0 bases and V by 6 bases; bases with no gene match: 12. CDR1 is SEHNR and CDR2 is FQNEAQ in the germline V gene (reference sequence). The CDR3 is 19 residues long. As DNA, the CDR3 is TGTGCCAGCAGACAAACTAGGGCGACTAGCGGGACGAACACCGGGGAGCTGTTTTTT. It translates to CASRQTRATSGTNTGELFF.

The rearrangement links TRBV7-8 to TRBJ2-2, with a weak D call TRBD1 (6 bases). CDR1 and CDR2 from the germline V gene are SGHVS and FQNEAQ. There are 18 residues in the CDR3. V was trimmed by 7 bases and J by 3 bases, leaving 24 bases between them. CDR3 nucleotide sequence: TGTGCCAGCACCTCCGACAGGCGGATGTTCGAGGACACCGGGGAGCTGTTTTTT. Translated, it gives CASTSDRRMFEDTGELFF.

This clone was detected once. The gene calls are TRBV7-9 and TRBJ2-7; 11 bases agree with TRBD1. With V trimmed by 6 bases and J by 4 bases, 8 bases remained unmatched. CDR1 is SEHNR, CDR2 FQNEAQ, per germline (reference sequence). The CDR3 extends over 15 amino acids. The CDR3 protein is CASRTTGTGGYEQYF. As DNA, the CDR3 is TGTGCCAGCAGGACGACCGGGACAGGGGGTTACGAGCAGTACTTC.

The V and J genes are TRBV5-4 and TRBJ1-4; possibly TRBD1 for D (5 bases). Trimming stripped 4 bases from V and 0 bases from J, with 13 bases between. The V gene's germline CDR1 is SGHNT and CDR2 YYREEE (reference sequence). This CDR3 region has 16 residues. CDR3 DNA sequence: TGTGCCAGCAGCGTGGGGACGGCTGCAACTAATGAAAAACTGTTTTTT. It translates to CASSVGTAATNEKLFF.

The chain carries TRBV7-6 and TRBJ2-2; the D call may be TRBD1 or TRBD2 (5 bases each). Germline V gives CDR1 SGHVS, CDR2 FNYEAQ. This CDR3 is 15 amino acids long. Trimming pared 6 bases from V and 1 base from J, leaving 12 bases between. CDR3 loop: CASRIGTGNTGELFF. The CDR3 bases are TGTGCCAGCAGAATTGGGACGGGGAACACCGGGGAGCTGTTTTTT.

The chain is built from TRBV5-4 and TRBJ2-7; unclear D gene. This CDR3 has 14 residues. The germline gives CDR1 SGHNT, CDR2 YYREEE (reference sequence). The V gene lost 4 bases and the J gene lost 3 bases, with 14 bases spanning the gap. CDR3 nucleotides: TGTGCCAGCAGCGCCTCAGAGTACGACTACGAGCAGTACTTC. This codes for CASSASEYDYEQYF.

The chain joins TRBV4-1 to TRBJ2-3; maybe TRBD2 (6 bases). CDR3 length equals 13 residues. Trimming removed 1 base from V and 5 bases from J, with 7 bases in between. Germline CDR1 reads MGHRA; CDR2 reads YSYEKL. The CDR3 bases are TGCGCCAGCAGCCAAGCGGAGGGAGATACGCAGTATTTT. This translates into CASSQAEGDTQYF.

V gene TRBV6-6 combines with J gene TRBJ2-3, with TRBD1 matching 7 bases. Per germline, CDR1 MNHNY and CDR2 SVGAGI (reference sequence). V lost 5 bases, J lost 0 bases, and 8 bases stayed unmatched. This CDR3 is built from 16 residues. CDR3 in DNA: TGTGCCAGCAGTCCCCGAGGGACAGTGAGCACAGATACGCAGTATTTT. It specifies CASSPRGTVSTDTQYF.

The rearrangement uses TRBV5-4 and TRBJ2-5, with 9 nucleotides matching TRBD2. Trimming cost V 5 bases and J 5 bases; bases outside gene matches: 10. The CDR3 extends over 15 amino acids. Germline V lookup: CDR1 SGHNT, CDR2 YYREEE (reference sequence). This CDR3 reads CASSSPGGREETQYF. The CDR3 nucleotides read TGTGCCAGCAGTTCCCCCGGCGGGAGGGAGGAGACCCAGTACTTC.